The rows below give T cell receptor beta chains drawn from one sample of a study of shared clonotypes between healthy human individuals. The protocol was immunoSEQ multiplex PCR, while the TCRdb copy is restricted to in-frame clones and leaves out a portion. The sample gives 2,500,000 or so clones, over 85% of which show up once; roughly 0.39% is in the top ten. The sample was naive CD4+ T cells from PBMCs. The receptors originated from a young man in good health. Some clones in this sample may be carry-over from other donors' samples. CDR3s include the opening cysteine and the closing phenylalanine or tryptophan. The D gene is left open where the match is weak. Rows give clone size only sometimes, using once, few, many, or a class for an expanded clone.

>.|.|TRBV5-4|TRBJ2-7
CASSQGQTYEQYF
TGTGCCAGCAGCCAAGGACAGACCTACGAGCAGTACTTC
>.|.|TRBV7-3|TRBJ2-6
CASSIMGEAGANVLTF
TGTGCCAGCAGTATAATGGGGGAGGCTGGGGCCAACGTCCTGACTTTC
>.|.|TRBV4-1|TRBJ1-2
CASSHQGGPGDYGYTF
TGCGCCAGCAGCCATCAGGGAGGTCCGGGGGACTATGGCTACACCTTC
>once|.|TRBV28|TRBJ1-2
CASTANYGYTF
TGTGCCAGCACCGCGAACTATGGCTACACCTTC
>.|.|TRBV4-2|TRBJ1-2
CASSQDTRRFYGYTF
TGTGCCAGCAGCCAAGATACGAGGAGATTCTATGGCTACACCTTC
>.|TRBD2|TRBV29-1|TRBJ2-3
CSVVGEGRTDTQYF
TGCAGCGTTGTGGGGGAGGGCCGTACAGATACGCAGTATTTT
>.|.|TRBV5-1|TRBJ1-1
CASNRDRVSTEAFF
TGCGCCAGCAACCGGGATCGGGTCTCCACTGAAGCTTTCTTT
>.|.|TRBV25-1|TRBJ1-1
CASSYRNTEAFF
TGTGCCAGCAGTTACAGGAACACTGAAGCTTTCTTT
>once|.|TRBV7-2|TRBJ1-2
CASSLGLVYYGYTF
TGTGCCAGCAGCTTAGGGCTGGTATACTATGGCTACACCTTC
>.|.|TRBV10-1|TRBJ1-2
CASPGGAREDYGYTF
TGCGCCAGCCCCGGAGGAGCGAGAGAGGACTATGGCTACACCTTC
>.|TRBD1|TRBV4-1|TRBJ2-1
CASSLRDRGLGEQFF
TGCGCCAGCAGCCTCCGGGACAGGGGGCTAGGTGAGCAGTTCTTC
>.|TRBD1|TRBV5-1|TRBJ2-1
CASSQAGQDYNEQFF
TGCGCCAGCAGCCAGGCCGGACAGGACTACAATGAGCAGTTCTTC
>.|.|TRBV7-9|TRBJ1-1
CASSFGPERTLF
TGTGCCAGCAGCTTCGGGCCCGAAAGGACTCTCTTT
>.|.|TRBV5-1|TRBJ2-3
CASSLFQGTSTDTQYF
TGCGCCAGCAGCTTGTTCCAGGGGACTAGCACAGATACGCAGTATTTT
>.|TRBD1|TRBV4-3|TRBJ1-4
CASSQQPGQGETNEKLFF
TGCGCCAGCAGCCAACAACCGGGACAGGGGGAGACTAATGAAAAACTGTTTTTT
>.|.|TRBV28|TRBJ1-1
CASSPSLGPGTEAFF
TGTGCCAGCAGTCCGTCCCTCGGGCCTGGCACTGAAGCTTTCTTT
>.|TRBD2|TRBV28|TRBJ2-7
CASTGWGGGSLYEQYF
TGTGCCAGCACAGGGTGGGGCGGGGGGTCCCTCTACGAGCAGTACTTC
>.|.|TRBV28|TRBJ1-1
CASRQSLRGDLNTEAFF
TGTGCCAGCAGACAAAGCCTTCGGGGAGACTTGAACACTGAAGCTTTCTTT
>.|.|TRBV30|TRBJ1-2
CAWRGLTGTLDYYGYTF
TGTGCCTGGAGGGGGCTAACAGGGACTTTGGACTACTATGGCTACACCTTC
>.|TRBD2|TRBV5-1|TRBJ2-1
CASSFTAGNNEQFF
TGCGCCAGCAGCTTCACAGCGGGAAATAATGAGCAGTTCTTC
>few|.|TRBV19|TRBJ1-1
CASSIVARENTEAFF
TGTGCCAGTAGTATAGTAGCCAGGGAGAACACTGAAGCTTTCTTT
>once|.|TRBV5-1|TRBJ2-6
CASKVGAGANVLTF
TGCGCCAGCAAGGTAGGGGCCGGGGCCAACGTCCTGACTTTC
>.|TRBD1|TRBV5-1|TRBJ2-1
CASRPGTGGNEQFF
TGCGCCAGCAGGCCCGGGACAGGGGGCAATGAGCAGTTCTTC
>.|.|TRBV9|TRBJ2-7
CASSPIPDYEQYF
TGTGCCAGCAGCCCCATACCAGACTACGAGCAGTACTTC
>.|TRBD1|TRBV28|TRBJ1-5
CASPPGTGVSNQPQHF
TGTGCCAGCCCGCCAGGGACAGGGGTATCTAATCAGCCCCAGCATTTT
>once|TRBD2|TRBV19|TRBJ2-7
CASNFASGTLYEQYF
TGTGCCAGTAATTTTGCTAGCGGGACCCTCTACGAGCAGTACTTC
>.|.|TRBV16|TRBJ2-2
CASSQSPGTGELFF
TGTGCCAGCAGCCAATCGCCAGGGACCGGGGAGCTGTTTTTT
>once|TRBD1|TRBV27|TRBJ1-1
CASSPDRGQAEAFF
TGTGCCAGCAGTCCGGACAGGGGGCAGGCTGAAGCTTTCTTT
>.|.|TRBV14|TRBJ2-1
CASSLAGEYNEQFF
TGTGCCAGCAGCCTGGCCGGAGAATACAATGAGCAGTTCTTC
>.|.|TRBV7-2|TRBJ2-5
CASSLLGETQYF
TGTGCCAGCAGCCTACTAGGAGAGACCCAGTACTTC
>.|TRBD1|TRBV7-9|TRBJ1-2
CASSLGQEHYGYTF
TGTGCCAGCAGCTTGGGACAGGAGCACTATGGCTACACCTTC
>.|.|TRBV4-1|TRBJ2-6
CASSLPGLALSGANVLTF
TGCGCCAGCAGCCTACCGGGACTGGCCCTCTCTGGGGCCAACGTCCTGACTTTC
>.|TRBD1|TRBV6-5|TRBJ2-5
CASSRDRGETQYF
TGTGCCAGCAGTCGGGACAGGGGGGAGACCCAGTACTTC
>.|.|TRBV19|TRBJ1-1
CASMEGGLNTEAFF
TGTGCCAGTATGGAGGGGGGCCTGAACACTGAAGCTTTCTTT
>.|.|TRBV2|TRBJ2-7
CASSEGYSYEQYF
TGTGCCAGCAGTGAAGGGTATTCTTACGAGCAGTACTTC
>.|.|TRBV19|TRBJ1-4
CASSEVGWNPATNEKLFF
TGTGCCAGTAGTGAAGTCGGGTGGAATCCAGCAACTAATGAAAAACTGTTTTTT
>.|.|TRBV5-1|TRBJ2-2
CASSLLSGDGNTGELFF
TGCGCCAGCAGCTTGTTATCAGGGGATGGTAACACCGGGGAGCTGTTTTTT
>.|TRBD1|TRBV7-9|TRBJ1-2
CASSYRQGENYGYTF
TGTGCCAGCAGCTACCGACAGGGGGAAAACTATGGCTACACCTTC
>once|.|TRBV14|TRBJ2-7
CASSPFTGGTGEQYF
TGTGCCAGCAGCCCCTTTACTGGAGGTACGGGCGAGCAGTACTTC
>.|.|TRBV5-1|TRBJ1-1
CASSSTDRPGTEAFF
TGCGCCAGCAGCTCCACCGACAGGCCAGGCACTGAAGCTTTCTTT
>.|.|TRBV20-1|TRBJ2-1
CSASFYNEQFF
TGCAGTGCTTCTTTCTACAATGAGCAGTTCTTC
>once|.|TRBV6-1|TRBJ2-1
CASSDLPARGGTYNEQFF
TGTGCCAGCAGTGATCTTCCGGCGCGGGGAGGTACCTACAATGAGCAGTTCTTC
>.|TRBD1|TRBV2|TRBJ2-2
CASTHGDRGSFGELFF
TGTGCCAGCACCCACGGGGACAGGGGTTCATTCGGGGAGCTGTTTTTT
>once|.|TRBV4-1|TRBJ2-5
CASSQDNLGETQYF
TGCGCCAGCAGCCAAGATAACCTGGGGGAGACCCAGTACTTC
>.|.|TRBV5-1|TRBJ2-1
CASSLGASYNEQFF
TGCGCCAGCAGCTTGGGGGCCTCCTACAATGAGCAGTTCTTC
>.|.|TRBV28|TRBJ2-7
CASSLRSVTYEQYF
TGTGCCAGCAGTTTACGTAGCGTGACCTACGAGCAGTACTTC
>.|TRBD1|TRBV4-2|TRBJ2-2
CASSPPGQGAGGELFF
TGTGCCAGCAGCCCACCAGGACAGGGGGCGGGCGGGGAGCTGTTTTTT
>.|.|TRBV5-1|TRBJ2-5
CASSPWAAQETQYF
TGCGCCAGCAGCCCCTGGGCAGCCCAAGAGACCCAGTACTTC
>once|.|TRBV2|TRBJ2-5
CASASGQQETQYF
TGTGCCAGTGCTTCGGGCCAGCAAGAGACCCAGTACTTC
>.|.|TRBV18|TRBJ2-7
CASSPPSQAYEQYF
TGTGCCAGCTCACCACCGTCCCAGGCCTACGAGCAGTACTTC
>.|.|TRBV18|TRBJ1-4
CASSVGSRIGNEKLFF
TGTGCCAGCTCAGTGGGTAGTCGTATAGGGAATGAAAAACTGTTTTTT